Below, one T cell receptor beta chain is given with its context. Its antigen is undetermined. UMIs were added to TCR cDNA along with a universal primer site when it was made by 5'RACE template switching. Each CDR3 protein gets one entry after TCRdb re-called the 5' RACE reads with MiXCR. The repertoire holds hundreds of thousands of distinct CDR3 sequences, with roughly 9% as singletons. The data are from a study of T cells after yellow fever vaccination. About the research overall: Fractions of low cell number were prepared using SMART-Seq v4 Ultra Low Input. General observations from the study: Post-booster samples contained most primary-vaccination clones (about 96% CD4, about 85% CD8).

The sample consisted of CD4+ T cells sorted from PBMCs, taken 5 days after the yellow fever booster vaccination. The sequence derives from a man aged 18-30 years who received the YFV17D yellow fever vaccine.

CDR3 nucleotides: TGTGCCAGCAGAGAGACAGGGTCGAGTGGCTACACCTTC. Its protein is CASRETGSSGYTF. The chain joins TRBV9 to TRBJ1-2, with 7 bases identical to TRBD1. In germline, CDR1 is SGDLS, CDR2 YYNGEE. The CDR3 loop spans 13 amino acids. V trimming: 5 bases; J trimming: 7 bases; junction bases outside the gene matches: 8. Combining the CDR3 with reference TRBV9 and TRBJ1-2 gives the whole variable domain DSGVTQTPKHLITATGQRVTLRCSPRSGDLSVYWYQQSLDQGLQFLIQYYNGEERAKGNILERFSAQQFPDLHSELNLSSLELGDSALYFCASRETGSSGYTFGSGTRLTVV.